These T cell receptor beta chains were read from a single sample in a study of blood T cell repertoires in COVID-19. The repertoire was sequenced with immunoSEQ multiplex PCR; TCRdb's copy has only in-frame clones and lacks some. This sample has approximately 250,000 clones, with roughly 88% found just once. The sample consisted of peripheral blood. These receptor sequences come from a woman older than 75 with COVID-19, enrolled during active disease. Both conserved end residues are trimmed from each CDR3. Fields, in order: V gene, J gene, CDR3 protein.

TRBV6-6,TRBJ1-1,ASIAQGDTEAF
TRBV6-4,TRBJ2-3,ASQATSGGADTQY
TRBV18,TRBJ1-2,ASSERVGGINYGYT
TRBV5-1,TRBJ1-6,ASSGGTADNSPLH
TRBV7-9,TRBJ1-1,ASSLRVGQAHTEAF
TRBV19,TRBJ2-2,ASSLRDRGTGELF
TRBV20-1,TRBJ1-2,SSPYGYT
TRBV5-1,TRBJ1-1,ASSAATGMNTEAF
TRBV18,TRBJ2-1,ASSPKGQLEQF
TRBV9,TRBJ1-1,ASSAGQGGTEAF
TRBV18,TRBJ2-5,ASSPLAGARETQY
TRBV5-1,TRBJ1-1,ASSFRPGQGEAF
TRBV5-6,TRBJ2-3,ASSFRTGITDTQY
TRBV28,TRBJ1-2,ASSLRGLRGYT
TRBV6-1,TRBJ2-2,ASSEMGQVYTGELF
TRBV29-1,TRBJ1-1,SGGLNTEAF
TRBV4-1,TRBJ1-5,ASSQEASKAGAQH
TRBV7-9,TRBJ1-2,ASSPDRGPGGYT
TRBV19,TRBJ1-5,ASSHGTGVNQPQH
TRBV7-6,TRBJ1-4,ASSSPLQGPNEKLF
TRBV28,TRBJ2-3,ASSLVSGGRKVRDTQY
TRBV3-1/TRBV3-2,TRBJ1-1,ASSQRERSSEAF
TRBV11-1,TRBJ1-2,ASSLPGIRGYT
TRBV11-3,TRBJ2-1,ASSLTTGFSYNEQF
TRBV18,TRBJ1-2,ASSPGQVAYGYT
TRBV5-8,TRBJ1-2,ASSSQGGYGYT
TRBV24-1,TRBJ2-1,ATSDLQSRQGAGEQF
TRBV19,TRBJ2-5,ASSIGTVETQY
TRBV7-2,TRBJ2-7,ASSPDRGTYEQY
TRBV5-1,TRBJ1-1,ASSLPPTGAAEAF
TRBV7-9,TRBJ2-3,ASSRAGSTDTQY
TRBV5-4,TRBJ2-3,ASSGGTSGGASTDTQY
TRBV12-3/TRBV12-4,TRBJ1-2,ASSRSQGPHT
TRBV11-1,TRBJ1-1,ASSLRGFSEAF
TRBV28,TRBJ2-4,ASSLPREAKNIQY
TRBV10-3,TRBJ1-2,AIRGTGEGYGYT
TRBV5-4,TRBJ1-6,ASSPFPVEFLYNSPLH
TRBV15,TRBJ1-6,ATSTNLDSPLH
TRBV30,TRBJ1-2,AYLRGGLKSGYT
TRBV2,TRBJ1-4,ASKMGEVNEKLF
TRBV2,TRBJ1-5,ASRSRGQSNQPQH
TRBV7-8,TRBJ1-1,ASSLLGQGIRTEAF
TRBV27,TRBJ1-2,ASSLSPGQGYGYT
TRBV4-1,TRBJ1-1,ASSQGSYRGPMNTEAF
TRBV5-4,TRBJ1-6,ASSLGQGSSPLH
TRBV5-1,TRBJ2-3,ASSQGQSTDTQY
TRBV10-3,TRBJ2-3,AIRETDTQY
TRBV5-4,TRBJ1-1,ASTWGGVNTEAF
TRBV6-1,TRBJ1-1,ASSEGGQGHTEAF
TRBV6-4,TRBJ1-5,ASSGERGFNQPQH
TRBV24-1,TRBJ2-7,ATSDSPGQGSYEQY
TRBV28,TRBJ1-1,LSGALNTEAF
TRBV4-1,TRBJ1-2,ASSNQGYGYT